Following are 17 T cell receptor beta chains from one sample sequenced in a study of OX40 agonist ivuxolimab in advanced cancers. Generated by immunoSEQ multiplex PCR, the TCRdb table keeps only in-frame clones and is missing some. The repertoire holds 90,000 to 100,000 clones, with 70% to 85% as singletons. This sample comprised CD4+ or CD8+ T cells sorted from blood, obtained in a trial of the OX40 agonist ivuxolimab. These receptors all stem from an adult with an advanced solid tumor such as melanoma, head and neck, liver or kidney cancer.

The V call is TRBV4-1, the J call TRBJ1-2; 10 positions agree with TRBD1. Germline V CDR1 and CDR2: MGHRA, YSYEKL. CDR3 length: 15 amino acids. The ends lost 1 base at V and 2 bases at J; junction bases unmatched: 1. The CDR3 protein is CASSQGTGGNYGYTF. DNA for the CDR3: TGCGCCAGCAGCCAAGGGACAGGGGGGAACTATGGCTACACCTTC.

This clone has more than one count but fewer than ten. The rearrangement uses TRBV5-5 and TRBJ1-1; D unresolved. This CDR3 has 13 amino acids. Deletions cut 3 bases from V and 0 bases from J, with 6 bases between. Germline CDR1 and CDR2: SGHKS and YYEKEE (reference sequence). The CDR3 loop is CASSSVVNTEAFF. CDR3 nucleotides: TGTGCCAGCAGCTCGGTAGTGAACACTGAAGCTTTCTTT.

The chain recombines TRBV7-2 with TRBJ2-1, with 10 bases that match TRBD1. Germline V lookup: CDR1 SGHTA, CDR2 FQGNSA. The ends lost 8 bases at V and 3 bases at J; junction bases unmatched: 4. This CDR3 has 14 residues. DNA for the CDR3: TGTGCCAGCGGCCGGGACAGGGGCTACAATGAGCAGTTCTTC. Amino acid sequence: CASGRDRGYNEQFF.

CDR3 in DNA: TGTGCCTGGAGGGCAGGGGGGAACTATGGCTACACCTTC. It codes for CAWRAGGNYGYTF. This sequence joins TRBV30 and TRBJ1-2, with 7 bases that match TRBD1. This CDR3 comprises 13 residues. V shed 3 bases and J 2 bases; nucleotides not matched to a gene: 3. In germline, CDR1 is GTSNPN, CDR2 SVGIG (reference sequence).

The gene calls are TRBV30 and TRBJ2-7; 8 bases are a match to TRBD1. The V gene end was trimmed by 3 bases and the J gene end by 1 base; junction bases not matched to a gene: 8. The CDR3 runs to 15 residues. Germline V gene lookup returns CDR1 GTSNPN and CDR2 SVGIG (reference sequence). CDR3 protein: CAWSTGGSGSYEQYF. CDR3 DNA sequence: TGTGCCTGGAGCACAGGGGGAAGCGGGTCCTACGAGCAGTACTTC.

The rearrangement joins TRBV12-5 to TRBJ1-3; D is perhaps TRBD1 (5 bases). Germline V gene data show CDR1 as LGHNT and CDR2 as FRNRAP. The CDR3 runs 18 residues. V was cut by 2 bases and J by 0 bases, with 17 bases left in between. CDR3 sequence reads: CASGLYPGREASGNTIYF. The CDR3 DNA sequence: TGTGCTAGTGGTTTGTATCCGGGACGGGAGGCCTCTGGAAACACCATATATTTT.

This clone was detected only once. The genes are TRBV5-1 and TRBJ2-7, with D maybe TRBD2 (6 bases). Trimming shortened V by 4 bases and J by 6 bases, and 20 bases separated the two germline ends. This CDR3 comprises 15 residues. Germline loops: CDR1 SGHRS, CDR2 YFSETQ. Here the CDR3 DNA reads TGCGCCAGCAGCCTGGGGGGTGTGGGGCCTCCCGAGCAGTACTTC. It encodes CASSLGGVGPPEQYF.

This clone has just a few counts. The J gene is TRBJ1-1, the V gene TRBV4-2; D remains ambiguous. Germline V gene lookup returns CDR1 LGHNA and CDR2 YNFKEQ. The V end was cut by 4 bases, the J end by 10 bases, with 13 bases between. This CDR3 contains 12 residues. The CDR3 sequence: CASSPRARVAFF. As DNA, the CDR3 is TGTGCCAGCAGCCCTCGCGCGAGGGTAGCTTTCTTT.

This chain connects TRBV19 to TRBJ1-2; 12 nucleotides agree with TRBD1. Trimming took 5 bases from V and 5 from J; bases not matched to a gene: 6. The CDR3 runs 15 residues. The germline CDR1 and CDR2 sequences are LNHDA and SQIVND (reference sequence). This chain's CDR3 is CASSPGTGGAYGYTF. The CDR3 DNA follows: TGTGCCAGTAGTCCGGGGACAGGGGGCGCATATGGCTACACCTTC.

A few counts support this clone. The CDR3: CAISTYRGNDEQYF. As DNA, the CDR3 is TGTGCCATCAGCACTTACAGGGGCAATGACGAGCAGTACTTC. The rearrangement links TRBV10-3 to TRBJ2-7, with TRBD1 matching 7 bases. V dropped 6 bases and J dropped 5; count of bases not matched to a gene: 10. Germline-derived CDR1 and CDR2 are ENHRY and SYGVKD. The CDR3 sequence is 14 residues long.

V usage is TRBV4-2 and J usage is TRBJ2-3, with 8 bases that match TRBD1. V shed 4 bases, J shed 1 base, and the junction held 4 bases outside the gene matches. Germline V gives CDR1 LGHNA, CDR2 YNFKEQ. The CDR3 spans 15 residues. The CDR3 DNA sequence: TGTGCCAGCAGCCGACAGGGGAGCGGCACAGATACGCAGTATTTT. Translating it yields CASSRQGSGTDTQYF.

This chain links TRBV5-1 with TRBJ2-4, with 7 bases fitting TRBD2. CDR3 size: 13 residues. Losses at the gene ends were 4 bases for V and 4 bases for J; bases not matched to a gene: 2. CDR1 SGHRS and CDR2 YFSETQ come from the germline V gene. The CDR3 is CASSLGGKNIQYF. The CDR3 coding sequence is TGCGCCAGCAGCCTGGGGGGGAAAAACATTCAGTACTTC.

DNA for the CDR3: TGTGCCAGCAGTGGAAACAGGGTGAACACCGGGGAGCTGTTTTTT. This codes for CASSGNRVNTGELFF. V usage is TRBV6-5 and J usage is TRBJ2-2; D may be TRBD1 (6 bases). CDR1 MNHEY and CDR2 SVGAGI come from the germline V gene. With 5 bases removed from V and 1 base from J, the gap between germline ends came to 11 bases. The CDR3 consists of 15 residues.

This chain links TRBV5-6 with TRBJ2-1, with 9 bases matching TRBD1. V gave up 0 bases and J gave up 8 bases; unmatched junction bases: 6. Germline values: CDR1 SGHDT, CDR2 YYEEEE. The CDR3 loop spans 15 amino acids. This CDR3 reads CASSLGDRDFHEQFF. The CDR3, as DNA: TGTGCCAGCAGCTTGGGGGACAGGGATTTTCATGAGCAGTTCTTC.

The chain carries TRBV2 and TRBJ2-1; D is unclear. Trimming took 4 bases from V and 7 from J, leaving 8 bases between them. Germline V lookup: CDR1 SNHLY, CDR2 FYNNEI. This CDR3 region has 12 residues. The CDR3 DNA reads TGTGCCAGCAGTGGGGGTTCGAATGAGCAGTTCTTC. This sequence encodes CASSGGSNEQFF.

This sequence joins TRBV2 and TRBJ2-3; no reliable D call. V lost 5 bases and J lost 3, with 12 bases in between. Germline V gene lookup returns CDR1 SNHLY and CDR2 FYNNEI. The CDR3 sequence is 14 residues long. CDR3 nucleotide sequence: TGTGCCAGCAGTTCAGGACGGAAAACAGATACGCAGTATTTT. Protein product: CASSSGRKTDTQYF.

The CDR3 DNA follows: TGCGCCAGCAGCCAAGCGGGACCGAGGGCAACTACAGATACGCAGTATTTT. It codes for CASSQAGPRATTDTQYF. This chain connects TRBV4-3 to TRBJ2-3; D is perhaps TRBD1 or TRBD2 (5 bases each). The length of the CDR3 is 17 residues. Per the germline V gene, CDR1 is LGHNA and CDR2 is YSLEER. Trimming pared 1 base from V and 3 bases from J, leaving 17 bases between.